This record concerns one T cell receptor (beta chain) sequence. Repertoires were generated with immunoSEQ multiplex PCR, while TCRdb's copy carries only in-frame clones and drops some. The sample holds roughly 190,000 clones, over 75% seen once. This sample was taken from a study of blood T cell repertoires in COVID-19. This CDR3 has 15 residues. The germline gives CDR1 MRHNA, CDR2 SNTAGT. With V trimmed by 0 bases and J by 9 bases, 6 bases remained unmatched. The TCR was taken from a woman under 30 who had recovered from COVID-19. The chain is built from TRBV6-4 and TRBJ2-1, with 9 bases lining up with TRBD2. The specimen sequenced was PBMCs or T cells enriched from blood (not recorded which). The CDR3 DNA is TGTGCCAGCAGTGACTCGGCGGGAGGGGGAGGTGAGCAGTTCTTC. Its protein is CASSDSAGGGGEQFF.